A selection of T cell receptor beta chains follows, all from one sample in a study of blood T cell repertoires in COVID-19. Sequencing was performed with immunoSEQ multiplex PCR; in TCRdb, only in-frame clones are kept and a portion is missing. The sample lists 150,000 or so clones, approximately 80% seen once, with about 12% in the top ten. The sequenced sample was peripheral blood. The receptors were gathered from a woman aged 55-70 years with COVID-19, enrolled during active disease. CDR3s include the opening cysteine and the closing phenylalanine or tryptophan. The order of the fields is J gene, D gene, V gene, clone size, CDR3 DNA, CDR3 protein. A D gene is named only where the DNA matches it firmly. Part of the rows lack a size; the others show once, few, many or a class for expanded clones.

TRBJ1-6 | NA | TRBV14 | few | TGTGCCAGCAGCCACCCAGGGATCAGCTCCTATAATTCACCCCTCCACTTT | CASSHPGISSYNSPLHF
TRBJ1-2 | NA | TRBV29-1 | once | TGCAGCGTTGGACAGAGCTCTAACTATGGCTACACCTTC | CSVGQSSNYGYTF
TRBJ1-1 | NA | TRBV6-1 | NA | TGTGCCAGCAGTGAATCGTGGCAGGGGCTTGAAGCTTTCTTT | CASSESWQGLEAFF
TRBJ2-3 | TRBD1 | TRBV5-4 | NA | TGTGCCGAGGGGGCGACTAGCACAGATACGCAGTATTTT | CAEGATSTDTQYF
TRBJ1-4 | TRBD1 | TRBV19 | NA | TGTGCCAGTAGTAGCGGACAGGGAGGTGAAAAACTGTTTTTT | CASSSGQGGEKLFF
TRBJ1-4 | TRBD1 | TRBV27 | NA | TGTGCCAGCAGGAGACAGGGGGCTGGTGAAAAACTGTTTTTT | CASRRQGAGEKLFF
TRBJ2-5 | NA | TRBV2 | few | TGTGCCAGCAGTATGAGTCCCCGGGGCCAAGAGACCCAGTACTTC | CASSMSPRGQETQYF
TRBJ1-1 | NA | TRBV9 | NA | TGTGCCAGCAGGCCCGGAACAGGGCCAAACACTGAAGCTTTCTTT | CASRPGTGPNTEAFF
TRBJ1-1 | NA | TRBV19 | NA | TGTGCCAGTACCCTGGGGAAGGGGATCAGGACTGAAGCTTTCTTT | CASTLGKGIRTEAFF
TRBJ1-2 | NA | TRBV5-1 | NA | TGCGCCAGCAGCTTCCTATCGGGGGTCCTCTATGGCTACACCTTC | CASSFLSGVLYGYTF
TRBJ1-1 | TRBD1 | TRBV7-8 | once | TGTGCCACCACCGGACAGGTGAACACTGAAGCTTTCTTT | CATTGQVNTEAFF
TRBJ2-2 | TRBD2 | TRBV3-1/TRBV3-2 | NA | TGTGCGGTGGCGGGACTAACCGGGGAGCTGTTTTTT | CAVAGLTGELFF
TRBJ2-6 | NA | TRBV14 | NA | TGTGCCAGCAGCCAAGACAGCGCACAGGGTTGGTTTGGTGGGGCCAACGTCCTGACTTTC | CASSQDSAQGWFGGANVLTF
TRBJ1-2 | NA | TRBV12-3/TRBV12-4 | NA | TGTGCCAGCAGTCCACAGGATAACTATGGCTACACCTTC | CASSPQDNYGYTF
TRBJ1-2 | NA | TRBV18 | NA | TGTGCCAGCTCCCTTGACCGGGACAACTTCTATGGCTACACCTTC | CASSLDRDNFYGYTF
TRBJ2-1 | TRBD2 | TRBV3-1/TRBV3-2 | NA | TGTGCCAGCAGCCAAAGGACTAGCGGGAGCTCCTACAATGAGCAGTTCTTC | CASSQRTSGSSYNEQFF
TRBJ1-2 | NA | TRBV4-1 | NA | TGCGCCAGCAGCCAAGATCGTCAGGGGTGGACCACCTTC | CASSQDRQGWTTF
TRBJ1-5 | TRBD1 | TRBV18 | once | TGTGCCAGCTCAACGACTCGGGGGCAGACAGGGAGTCAGCCCCAGCATTTT | CASSTTRGQTGSQPQHF
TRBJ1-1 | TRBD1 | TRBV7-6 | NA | TGTGCCACCAAGACAGGGGAGAACACTGAAGCTTTCTTT | CATKTGENTEAFF
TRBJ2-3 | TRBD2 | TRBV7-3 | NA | TGTGCCAGCAGCCCCGGGAGGACTAGCGGGATATCTGGGGCGACAGATACGCAGTATTTT | CASSPGRTSGISGATDTQYF
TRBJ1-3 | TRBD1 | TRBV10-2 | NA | TGCGCCAGCTTTGACAGGGGGTCGAACACCATATATTTT | CASFDRGSNTIYF
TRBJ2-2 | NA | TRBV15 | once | TGTGCCACCAGCAGAGGAGTGACCGGGGAGCTGTTTTTT | CATSRGVTGELFF
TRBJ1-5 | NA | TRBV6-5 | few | TGTGCCAGCAGCGTCTCAGGGCTAGGCAATCAGCCCCAGCATTTT | CASSVSGLGNQPQHF
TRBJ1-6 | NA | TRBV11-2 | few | TGTGCCAGCAGCTACGACAGAACGCGGTCACCCCTCCACTTT | CASSYDRTRSPLHF
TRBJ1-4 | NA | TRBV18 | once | TGTGCCAGCTCACCGGCAGGGAGGGAAAAACTGTTTTTT | CASSPAGREKLFF
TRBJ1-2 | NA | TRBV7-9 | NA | TGTGCCAGCAGCTATGGGGGGAAAGGTGGCTACACCTTC | CASSYGGKGGYTF
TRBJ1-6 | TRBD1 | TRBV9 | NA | TGTGCCAGCAGCTCGCAGGGGACAGGACCCTCACCCCTCCACTTT | CASSSQGTGPSPLHF
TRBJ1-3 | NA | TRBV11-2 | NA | TGTGCCAGCAGCTTCAATCCGGGGGAGACCCGAAACACCATATATTTT | CASSFNPGETRNTIYF
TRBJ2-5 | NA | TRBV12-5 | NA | TGTGCTAGTGGTTTGCTTATGGGCCTGGGAGCCGAGACCCAGTACTTC | CASGLLMGLGAETQYF
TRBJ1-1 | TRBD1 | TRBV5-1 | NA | TGCGCCAGCAGCTTGGCTCCGACAGGGAGTCCGATGAACACTGAAGCTTTCTTT | CASSLAPTGSPMNTEAFF
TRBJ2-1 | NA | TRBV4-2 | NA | TGTGCCAGCAGCCAAGTACTAGCTGTAGATGAGCAGTTCTTC | CASSQVLAVDEQFF
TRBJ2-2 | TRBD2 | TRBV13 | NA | TGTGCCAGCAGCTTAACTAGCGGGTACACCGGGGAGCTGTTTTTT | CASSLTSGYTGELFF
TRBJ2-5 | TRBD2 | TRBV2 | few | TGTGCCACCGTAGCGGGAGCCCAAGAGACCCAGTACTTC | CATVAGAQETQYF
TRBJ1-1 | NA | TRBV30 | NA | TGTGCCTGGAGAAATTTCCTTAACACTGAAGCTTTCTTT | CAWRNFLNTEAFF
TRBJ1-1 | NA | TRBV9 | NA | TGTGCCAGCAGCGTTAGAGGAGTTAACACTGAAGCTTTCTTT | CASSVRGVNTEAFF
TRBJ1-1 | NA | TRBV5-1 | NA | TGCGCCAGCAGAACTTGGACATTTCGGACTGAAGCTTTCTTT | CASRTWTFRTEAFF
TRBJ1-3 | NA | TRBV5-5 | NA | TGTGCCAGCAGCGCCAGACCGGGCTTTAATACAGGTCTCTCTGGAAACACCATATATTTT | CASSARPGFNTGLSGNTIYF
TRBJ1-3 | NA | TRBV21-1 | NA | TGTGCCAGCAGCAAAGGACGGGGCAGGGGGAAATCTGGAAACACCATATATTTT | CASSKGRGRGKSGNTIYF
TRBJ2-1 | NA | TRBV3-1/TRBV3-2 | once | TGTGCCAGCAGCCACTTTAGCGTTTACCCCTACAATGAGCAGTTCTTC | CASSHFSVYPYNEQFF
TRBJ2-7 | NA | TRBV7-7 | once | TGTGCTAGCAGCTCCCGGAGGGGGCATGAGCAGTACTTC | CASSSRRGHEQYF
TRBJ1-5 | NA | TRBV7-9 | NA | TGTGCCAGCAGCTCGTCGGGACAGCCCCAGCATTTT | CASSSSGQPQHF
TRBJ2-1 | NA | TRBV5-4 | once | TGTGCCAGCAGCTTGCCCAAGAGCTCCTACAATGAGCAGTTCTTC | CASSLPKSSYNEQFF
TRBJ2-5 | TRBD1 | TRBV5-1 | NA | TGCGCCAGCACCTCAGGGGGCGCGGAGACCCAGTACTTC | CASTSGGAETQYF
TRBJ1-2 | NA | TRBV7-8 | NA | TGTGCCAGCAGCGAGGGAGAGGTCGATGGCTACACCTTC | CASSEGEVDGYTF
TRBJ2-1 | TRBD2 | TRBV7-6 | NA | TGTGCCAGCAGCTTGGAACTAGCGGGACCACCCCACAATGAGCAGTTCTTC | CASSLELAGPPHNEQFF
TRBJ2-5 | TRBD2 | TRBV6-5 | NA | TGTGCCAGCAGTTTTAGCGGGAGATTGGAGACCCAGTACTTC | CASSFSGRLETQYF
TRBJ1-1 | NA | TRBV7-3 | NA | TGTGCCAGCAGCCCTCGTAGATGGGGGGCTGAAGCTTTCTTT | CASSPRRWGAEAFF
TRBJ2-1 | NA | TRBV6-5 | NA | TGTGCCAGCAGTTCTTTAACAGGGTTGAATGAGCAGTTCTTC | CASSSLTGLNEQFF